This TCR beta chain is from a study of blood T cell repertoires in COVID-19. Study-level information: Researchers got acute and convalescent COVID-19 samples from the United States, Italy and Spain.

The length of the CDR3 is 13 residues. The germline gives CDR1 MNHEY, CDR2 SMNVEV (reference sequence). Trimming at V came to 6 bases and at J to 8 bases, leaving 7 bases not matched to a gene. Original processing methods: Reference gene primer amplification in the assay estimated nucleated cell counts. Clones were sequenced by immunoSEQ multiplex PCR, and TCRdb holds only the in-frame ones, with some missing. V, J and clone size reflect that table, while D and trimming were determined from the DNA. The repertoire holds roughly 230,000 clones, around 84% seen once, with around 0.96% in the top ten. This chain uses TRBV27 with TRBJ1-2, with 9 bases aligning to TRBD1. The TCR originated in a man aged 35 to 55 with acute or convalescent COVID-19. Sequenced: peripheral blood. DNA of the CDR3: TGTGCCAGCAGACAACGGGACAGGGACGGCTACACCTTC. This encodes CASRQRDRDGYTF.